This passage covers 21 T cell receptor beta chains from one sample sequenced in a study of monozygotic twins with cystic fibrosis. Profiling relied on immunoSEQ multiplex PCR, and the TCRdb table lists in-frame clones only, not all of them. Among approximately 11,000 clones, roughly 85% were seen once, and the ten largest hold 0.45% to 0.55%. Sequenced input: blood. These receptors originate from a man between 18 and 35 years old with cystic fibrosis.

The chain recombines TRBV10-3 with TRBJ2-3, with 7 bases lining up with TRBD2. V shed 3 bases and J 4 bases; nucleotides not matched to a gene: 13. The CDR3 has 17 residues. Germline CDR1 ENHRY, CDR2 SYGVKD. The CDR3 here is CAISDPSAGKWADTQYF. Written as DNA, the CDR3 is TGTGCCATCAGTGACCCGTCAGCGGGAAAGTGGGCAGATACGCAGTATTTT.

This chain connects TRBV30 to TRBJ2-6, with D possibly matching TRBD2 (5 bases). The CDR3 consists of 14 residues. V dropped 1 base and J dropped 1 base, with 5 bases sitting between them. Germline values: CDR1 GTSNPN, CDR2 SVGIG (reference sequence). The CDR3 nucleotides read TGTGCCTGGAGTGGAGGGTCTGGGGCCAACGTCCTGACTTTC. Protein product: CAWSGGSGANVLTF.

J is TRBJ1-5 and V is TRBV10-1, with 12 bases matching TRBD1. Germline-derived CDR1 and CDR2 are WNHNN and SYGVQD (reference sequence). The CDR3 extends over 16 amino acids. Losses at the gene ends were 5 bases for V and 7 bases for J; bases not matched to a gene: 9. DNA for the CDR3: TGCGCCAGCAGTACGGGACAGGGGGCGGGGAGCCAGCCCCAGCATTTT. This gives the protein CASSTGQGAGSQPQHF.

The chain employs TRBV28 and TRBJ1-6; no clear D gene. This CDR3 spans 15 amino acids. Germline CDR1 reads MDHEN; CDR2 reads SYDVKM. V lost 5 bases and J lost 0, with 8 bases in between. The CDR3 region has the DNA TGTGCCAGCAGTCTCGCCAGCTCCTATAATTCACCCCTCCACTTT. Its protein product is CASSLASSYNSPLHF.

The J gene is TRBJ2-7, the V gene TRBV7-8, with 10 bases identical to TRBD2. CDR1 is SGHVS, CDR2 FQNEAQ, per germline. The CDR3 sequence is 15 residues long. V lost 3 bases, J lost 0 bases, and 2 bases stayed unmatched. The chain's CDR3 is CASSLTSGHSYEQYF. In DNA form, the CDR3 reads TGTGCCAGCAGCTTGACTAGCGGGCACTCCTACGAGCAGTACTTC.

This chain links TRBV5-4 with TRBJ2-7; D remains ambiguous. The CDR3 consists of 13 residues. Germline lookup yields CDR1 SGHNT and CDR2 YYREEE (reference sequence). V lost 3 bases, J lost 5 bases, and 12 bases lay in between. CDR3 DNA sequence: TGTGCCAGCAGCTCCACATCACGGGACGAGCAGTACTTC. It codes for CASSSTSRDEQYF.

The rearrangement uses TRBV9 and TRBJ2-2; 7 bases fit TRBD1. The CDR3 has 14 amino acids. In germline, CDR1 is SGDLS, CDR2 YYNGEE. Trimming took 8 bases from V and 4 from J; bases not matched to a gene: 8. This CDR3 is CASTREGATGELFF. CDR3 DNA sequence: TGTGCCAGTACAAGAGAGGGGGCCACCGGGGAGCTGTTTTTT.

The genes are TRBV28 and TRBJ2-7, with D unclear. Germline CDR1 MDHEN, CDR2 SYDVKM. The CDR3 has 13 amino acids. In nucleotides, the CDR3 is TGTGCAACCAGCGATAGGAGCTCCTACGAGCAGTACTTC. Its protein product is CATSDRSSYEQYF.

The gene calls are TRBV11-3 and TRBJ2-3, with 8 positions matching TRBD2. The CDR3 sequence is 16 residues long. J lost 3 bases, V lost 5 bases, and 10 bases had no gene match. The germline gives CDR1 SGHNT, CDR2 YENEEA. This chain's CDR3 is CASSLGSGSMTDTQYF. CDR3 bases: TGTGCCAGCAGCCTAGGGAGCGGGAGTATGACAGATACGCAGTATTTT.

The chain links TRBV19 to TRBJ1-2; D remains ambiguous. The V gene's germline CDR1 is LNHDA and CDR2 SQIVND (reference sequence). CDR3 size: 13 residues. V was pared by 3 bases and J by 6 bases, with 11 bases between. The CDR3 DNA is TGTGCCAGTAGTATCCGGCGACCGGATGGCTACACCTTC. It is translated as CASSIRRPDGYTF.

The CDR3 coding sequence is TGTGCCAGCAGCAAAGAGAGCGAACGAACGAACACCGGGGAGCTGTTTTTT. Encoded protein: CASSKESERTNTGELFF. The chain is built from TRBV21-1 and TRBJ2-2; the table's D gene call, TRBD2, was not cross checked with the DNA. TRBV21-1 is noted as a pseudogene. This CDR3 has 17 amino acids.

The chain is built from TRBV6-5 and TRBJ1-1, with 9 bases aligning to TRBD1. Per the germline V gene, CDR1 is MNHEY and CDR2 is SVGAGI. This CDR3 is 14 amino acids long. The junction had 3 bases not matched to a gene; V was cut back by 4 bases and J by 3 bases. CDR3 nucleotide sequence: TGTGCCAGCAGTTCCTGGACAGGGGACACTGAAGCTTTCTTT. It yields the protein CASSSWTGDTEAFF.

The chain couples TRBV21-1 to TRBJ2-6; whether TRBD2, the table's D call, matches the DNA was not checked. TRBV21-1 has pseudogene status. The CDR3 loop spans 19 amino acids. CDR3: CASSKAFSVRGPGANVLTF. For the CDR3, the DNA is TGTGCCAGCAGCAAAGCCTTCTCTGTAAGAGGGCCTGGGGCCAACGTCCTGACTTTC.

A few counts support this clone. This chain links TRBV2 with TRBJ1-1; D is unresolved. The germline V and J ends were trimmed by 0 bases and 7 bases, with 3 bases remaining between them. CDR1 is SNHLY and CDR2 is FYNNEI in the germline V gene. The CDR3 covers 11 residues. The CDR3 coding sequence is TGTGCCAGCAGTGAAGCGCGTGAAGCTTTCTTT. It yields the protein CASSEAREAFF.

The chain uses TRBV10-3 and TRBJ2-6; no reliable D call. The CDR3 totals 13 residues. Germline-derived CDR1 and CDR2 are ENHRY and SYGVKD. Between the trimmed V and J ends, which lost 0 bases and 4 bases, there was a span of 1 base. The CDR3 DNA reads TGTGCCATCAGTGAGTCCGGGGCCAACGTCCTGACTTTC. Protein: CAISESGANVLTF.

The sample holds a few counts of this clone. The rearrangement joins TRBV4-2 to TRBJ1-6, with 7 bases that match TRBD1. Germline assignment: CDR1 LGHNA and CDR2 YNFKEQ. V lost 0 bases and J lost 8; bases outside the gene matches: 7. The CDR3 spans 16 residues. CDR3 protein: CASSQEPDRAYSPLHF. The CDR3 DNA reads as TGTGCCAGCAGCCAAGAACCCGACAGGGCCTATTCACCCCTCCACTTT.

The rearrangement joins TRBV7-8 to TRBJ2-1; D not resolved. The CDR3 length is 15 residues. The V and J ends lost 5 bases and 0 bases respectively, with 11 bases between them. CDR1 and CDR2 (germline): SGHVS, FQNEAQ. The CDR3 sequence is CASSPVAGSYNEQFF. The CDR3 DNA reads as TGTGCCAGCAGCCCCGTAGCAGGCTCCTACAATGAGCAGTTCTTC.

The J gene is TRBJ2-1, the V gene TRBV19, with 14 bases that match TRBD2. Trimming at V came to 1 base and at J to 3 bases, leaving 14 bases not matched to a gene. The CDR3 consists of 21 residues. Germline CDR1 and CDR2: LNHDA and SQIVND (reference sequence). CDR3 bases: TGTGCCAGTAGTATAGGGGGGACTAGCGGGAGAAACTCTATTCTCTACAATGAGCAGTTCTTC. Its protein product is CASSIGGTSGRNSILYNEQFF.

The V gene is TRBV27, the J gene TRBJ1-2, with a possible D match to TRBD1 (6 bases). V was clipped by 8 bases and J by 4 bases, with 20 bases between them. Germline V gene lookup returns CDR1 MNHEY and CDR2 SMNVEV (reference sequence). The length of the CDR3 is 15 residues. DNA of the CDR3: TGTGCCAGCGGGGTGCCGAGGGGGGCCAGCTATGGCTACACCTTC. Protein sequence: CASGVPRGASYGYTF.

This clone was observed a single time. The chain combines TRBV29-1 with TRBJ2-3; D perhaps matches TRBD2 (6 bases). Trimming removed 3 bases at V and 5 bases at J, with 12 bases between. The CDR3 is 13 amino acids. Germline V gene lookup returns CDR1 SQVTM and CDR2 ANQGSEA. In DNA, the CDR3 is TGCAGCGTTGAGGGGGGACCCGTAGATACGCAGTATTTT. Its protein product is CSVEGGPVDTQYF.

This chain links TRBV19 with TRBJ1-1; a weak D match, TRBD1 (6 bases). The CDR3 covers 14 residues. Germline CDR1 is LNHDA and CDR2 is SQIVND (reference sequence). Between the trimmed V and J ends, which lost 7 bases and 4 bases, there was a span of 16 bases. CDR3 amino acids: CASTLQGFGTEAFF. Written as DNA, the CDR3 is TGTGCCAGTACCCTACAGGGCTTCGGCACTGAAGCTTTCTTT. Based on the CDR3 plus reference TRBV19 and TRBJ1-1, the full variable domain is DGGITQSPKYLFRKEGQNVTLSCEQNLNHDAMYWYRQDPGQGLRLIYYSQIVNDFQKGDIAEGYSVSREKKESFPLTVTSAQKNPTAFYLCASTLQGFGTEAFFGQGTRLTVV.